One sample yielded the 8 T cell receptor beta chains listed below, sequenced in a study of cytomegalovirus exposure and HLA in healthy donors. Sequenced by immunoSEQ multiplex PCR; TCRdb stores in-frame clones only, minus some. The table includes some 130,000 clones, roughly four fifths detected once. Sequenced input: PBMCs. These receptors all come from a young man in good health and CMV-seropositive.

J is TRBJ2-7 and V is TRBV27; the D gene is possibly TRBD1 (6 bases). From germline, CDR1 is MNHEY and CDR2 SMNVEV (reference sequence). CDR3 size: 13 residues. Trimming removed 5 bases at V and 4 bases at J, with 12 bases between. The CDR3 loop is CASSPDRRYEQYF. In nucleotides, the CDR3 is TGTGCCAGCAGTCCCGACAGGAGATACGAGCAGTACTTC.

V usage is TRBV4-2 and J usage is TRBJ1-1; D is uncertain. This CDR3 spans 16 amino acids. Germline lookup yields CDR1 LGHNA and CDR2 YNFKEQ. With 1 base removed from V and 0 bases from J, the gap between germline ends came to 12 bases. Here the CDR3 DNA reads TGTGCCAGCAGCCAAGCGTTTGGCAGGCTGAACACTGAAGCTTTCTTT. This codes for CASSQAFGRLNTEAFF.

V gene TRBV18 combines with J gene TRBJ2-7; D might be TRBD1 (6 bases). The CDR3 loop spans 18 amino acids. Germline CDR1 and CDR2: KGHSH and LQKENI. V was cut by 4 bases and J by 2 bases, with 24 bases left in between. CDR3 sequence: CASSLGPPGGQRTYEQYF. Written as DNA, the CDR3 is TGTGCCAGCTCACTCGGACCACCGGGTGGACAGAGAACCTACGAGCAGTACTTC.

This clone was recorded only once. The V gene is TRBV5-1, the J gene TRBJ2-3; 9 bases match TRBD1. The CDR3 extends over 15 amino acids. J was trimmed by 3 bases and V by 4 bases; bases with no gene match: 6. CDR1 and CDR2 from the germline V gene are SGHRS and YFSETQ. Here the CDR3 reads CASSPGQGRTDTQYF. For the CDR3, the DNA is TGCGCCAGCAGCCCGGGACAGGGAAGGACAGATACGCAGTATTTT.

The CDR3 DNA follows: TGCGCCAGCAGTCAACCGGGACAATTGGACGACACTGAAGCTTTCTTT. This gives the protein CASSQPGQLDDTEAFF. The gene calls are TRBV23-1 and TRBJ1-1; D is possibly TRBD1 (6 bases). TRBV23-1 is identified as an open reading frame with a role that is uncertain. Trimming cost V 2 bases and J 3 bases, with 16 bases left between them. This CDR3 is 16 amino acids long.

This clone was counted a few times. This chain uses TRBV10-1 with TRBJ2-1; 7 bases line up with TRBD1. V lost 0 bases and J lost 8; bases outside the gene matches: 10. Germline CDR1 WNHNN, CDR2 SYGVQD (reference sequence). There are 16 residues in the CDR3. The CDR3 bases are TGCGCCAGCAGTGAGTCACGGAGACAGGGAATCCATGAGCAGTTCTTC. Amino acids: CASSESRRQGIHEQFF.

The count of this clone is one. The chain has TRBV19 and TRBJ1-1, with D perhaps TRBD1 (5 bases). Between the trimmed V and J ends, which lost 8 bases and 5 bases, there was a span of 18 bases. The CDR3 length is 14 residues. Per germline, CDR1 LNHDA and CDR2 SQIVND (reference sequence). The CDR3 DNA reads TGTGCCAGTTGGGGGAGGTTCAGGACAACTGAAGCTTTCTTT. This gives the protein CASWGRFRTTEAFF.

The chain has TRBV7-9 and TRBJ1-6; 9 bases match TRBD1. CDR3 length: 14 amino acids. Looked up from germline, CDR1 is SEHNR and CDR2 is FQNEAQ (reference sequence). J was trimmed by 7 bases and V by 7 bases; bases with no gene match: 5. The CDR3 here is CASNKGQGNSPLHF. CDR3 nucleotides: TGTGCCAGCAACAAGGGACAGGGAAATTCACCCCTCCACTTT.